One sample yielded the 5 T cell receptor beta chains listed below, sequenced in a study of cytomegalovirus exposure and HLA in healthy donors. 13 Jbeta primers and 60 Vbeta primers were used for the PCR. Generated by immunoSEQ multiplex PCR, the TCRdb table keeps only in-frame clones and is missing some. The sample records about 84,000 clones, around 90% being singletons. The sequenced sample consisted of PBMCs. These receptor sequences come from a man between 18 and 35 years old in good health and CMV-seronegative.

The chain joins TRBV6-5 to TRBJ2-1; 8 bases map to TRBD1. Germline V CDR1 and CDR2: MNHEY, SVGAGI. The ends lost 6 bases at V and 3 bases at J; junction bases unmatched: 4. The CDR3 covers 14 residues. The CDR3 loop reads CASRPGQGYNEQFF. DNA of the CDR3: TGTGCCAGCAGGCCTGGACAGGGCTACAATGAGCAGTTCTTC.

This chain links TRBV9 with TRBJ2-6; 7 nucleotides line up with TRBD1. The CDR3 extends over 17 amino acids. The ends lost 4 bases at V and 0 bases at J; junction bases unmatched: 7. The germline V gene has CDR1 SGDLS and CDR2 YYNGEE. DNA for the CDR3: TGTGCCAGCAGCCCTAAGGGGACAGCCTCTGGGGCCAACGTCCTGACTTTC. Translating it yields CASSPKGTASGANVLTF.

The chain employs TRBV21-1 and TRBJ2-7; the D call of TRBD2 is as the table states it, not checked on the DNA. TRBV21-1 is a pseudogene segment. This CDR3 is built from 15 residues. CDR3 nucleotides: TGTGCCAGCAGCAAAGGCCCCCTAGCGGGAGGCGAGCAGTACTTC. This translates into CASSKGPLAGGEQYF.

V usage is TRBV27 and J usage is TRBJ2-5; D possibly corresponds to TRBD1 (5 bases). V was cut by 8 bases and J by 5 bases, with 15 bases left in between. This CDR3 spans 13 amino acids. Germline values: CDR1 MNHEY, CDR2 SMNVEV (reference sequence). CDR3 loop: CASQRAGYETQYF. Here the CDR3 DNA reads TGTGCCAGCCAAAGGGCAGGGTACGAGACCCAGTACTTC.

The chain carries TRBV9 and TRBJ2-1, with TRBD2 matching 11 bases. The J segment lost 8 bases and the V segment lost 0 bases, leaving 10 bases of the junction unmatched. The CDR3 contains 17 residues. Germline lookup yields CDR1 SGDLS and CDR2 YYNGEE. The CDR3 sequence: CASSVGYSGRVRDEQFF. The CDR3 DNA reads TGTGCCAGCAGCGTAGGATATAGCGGGAGGGTAAGAGATGAGCAGTTCTTC.